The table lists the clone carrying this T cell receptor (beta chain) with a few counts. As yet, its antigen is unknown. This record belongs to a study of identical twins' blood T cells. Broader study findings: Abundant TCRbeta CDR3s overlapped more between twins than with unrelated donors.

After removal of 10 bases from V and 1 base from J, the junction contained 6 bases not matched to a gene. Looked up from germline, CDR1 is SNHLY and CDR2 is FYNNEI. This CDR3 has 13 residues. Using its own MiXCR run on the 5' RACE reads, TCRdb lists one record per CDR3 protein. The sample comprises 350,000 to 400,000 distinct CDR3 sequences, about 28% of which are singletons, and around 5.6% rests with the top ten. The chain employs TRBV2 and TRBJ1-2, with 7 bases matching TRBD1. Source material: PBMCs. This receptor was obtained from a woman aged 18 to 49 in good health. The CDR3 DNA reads TGTGCCACCCTAGGGACAGTTAACTATGGCTACACCTTC. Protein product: CATLGTVNYGYTF.